Presented here are 15 T cell receptor beta chains from one specimen sequenced in a study of blood T cell repertoires in COVID-19. Method: immunoSEQ multiplex PCR; TCRdb's copy keeps in-frame clones and lacks some. The profile shows approximately 300,000 clones, 92% of them singletons. Sequenced input: PBMCs or T cells enriched from blood (not recorded which). The receptors derive from a woman aged 25 to 45 who had recovered from COVID-19.

V gene TRBV7-2 combines with J gene TRBJ2-3, with 9 bases matching TRBD2. The V gene's germline CDR1 is SGHTA and CDR2 FQGNSA. The V gene end was trimmed by 1 base and the J gene end by 4 bases; junction bases not matched to a gene: 0. This CDR3 is 14 amino acids long. The chain's CDR3 is CASSLGLAADTQYF. The DNA for the CDR3 is TGTGCCAGCAGCTTAGGACTAGCGGCAGATACGCAGTATTTT.

This chain's CDR3 is CASSLFGGDNSPLHF. Written as DNA, the CDR3 is TGTGCCAGCAGCTTATTCGGGGGTGATAATTCACCCCTCCACTTT. J is TRBJ1-6 and V is TRBV11-3; weak D call: TRBD1 (5 bases). Trimming took 2 bases from V and 5 from J, leaving 10 bases between them. The CDR3 runs 15 residues. Germline V gene lookup returns CDR1 SGHNT and CDR2 YENEEA.

The chain links TRBV28 to TRBJ1-2, with TRBD1 as a possible D gene (6 bases). The CDR3 length is 14 residues. The ends were cut back, 9 bases at V and 3 bases at J, with 17 bases in the middle. Germline CDR1 is MDHEN and CDR2 is SYDVKM. The CDR3 reads CASRGSRGDYGYTF. In DNA, the CDR3 is TGTGCCAGTCGAGGCAGCAGGGGCGACTATGGCTACACCTTC.

The chain uses TRBV4-1 and TRBJ1-1, with 8 bases identical to TRBD1. The CDR3 has 14 amino acids. V lost 1 base, J lost 4 bases, and 2 bases stayed unmatched. The V gene's germline CDR1 is MGHRA and CDR2 YSYEKL. The CDR3 coding sequence is TGCGCCAGCAGCCAAGGACAGGGGTTCACTGAAGCTTTCTTT. Amino acid sequence: CASSQGQGFTEAFF.

V is TRBV4-2 and J is TRBJ2-7; a weak D match, TRBD2 (5 bases). Trimming pared 0 bases from V and 3 bases from J, leaving 12 bases between. The V gene's germline CDR1 is LGHNA and CDR2 YNFKEQ. The CDR3 runs to 15 residues. CDR3 nucleotides: TGTGCCAGCAGCCAAGACCATGGAGAGGGCTACGAGCAGTACTTC. It encodes CASSQDHGEGYEQYF.

This clone has a single count. The chain links TRBV27 to TRBJ2-7; TRBD1 agrees at 7 bases. This CDR3 has 14 residues. In germline, CDR1 is MNHEY, CDR2 SMNVEV (reference sequence). Unmatched junction bases numbered 11, after V lost 5 bases and J lost 7 bases. DNA for the CDR3: TGTGCCAGCAGTCCAAGAATCGGGACAGAAGAGCAGTACTTC. Residues: CASSPRIGTEEQYF.

The rearrangement uses TRBV19 and TRBJ1-5; D ambiguous. The CDR3 totals 13 residues. V lost 2 bases and J 5 bases, leaving 7 bases between the germline ends. Germline V gene sequence: CDR1 LNHDA, CDR2 SQIVND (reference sequence). The CDR3 nucleotides read TGTGCCAGTAGTATAAATTTAGATCAGCCCCAGCATTTT. Translating gives CASSINLDQPQHF.

The chain joins TRBV9 to TRBJ1-4; D is uncertain. The CDR3 is made up of 13 amino acids. V shed 4 bases and J shed 10 bases, with 14 bases lying between them. CDR1 and CDR2 (germline): SGDLS, YYNGEE. CDR3 coding DNA: TGTGCCAGCAGCCCCGCGGGGTTCGGAAAACTGTTTTTT. Encoded protein: CASSPAGFGKLFF.

The chain recombines TRBV27 with TRBJ1-1; 7 bases fit TRBD1. Germline V gives CDR1 MNHEY, CDR2 SMNVEV (reference sequence). V gave up 2 bases and J gave up 4 bases; unmatched junction bases: 1. This CDR3 has 13 amino acids. The CDR3 loop reads CASSLGTATEAFF. CDR3 sequence (DNA): TGTGCCAGCAGTTTAGGGACAGCCACTGAAGCTTTCTTT.

The chain employs TRBV7-6 and TRBJ2-7; possibly TRBD1 for D (5 bases). The length of the CDR3 is 17 residues. Germline CDR1 and CDR2: SGHVS and FNYEAQ. The V end lost 0 bases, the J end lost 0 bases, and 15 bases lay between the germline ends. CDR3 sequence reads: CASSLALGRGSSYEQYF. In DNA form, the CDR3 reads TGTGCCAGCAGCTTAGCGCTAGGAAGGGGAAGCTCCTACGAGCAGTACTTC.

The V call is TRBV12-3 or TRBV12-4, the J call TRBJ2-1; possible D gene TRBD2, 6 bases. Trimming removed 8 bases from V and 6 bases from J, with 14 bases in between. The CDR3 extends over 13 amino acids. CDR3 in amino acids: CASAWRETNEQFF. CDR3 sequence (DNA): TGTGCCAGCGCCTGGAGGGAGACCAATGAGCAGTTCTTC.

This clone was seen once. The chain carries TRBV4-1 and TRBJ1-2; D is unresolved. Trimming shortened V by 3 bases and J by 7 bases, and 12 bases separated the two germline ends. The CDR3 has 13 amino acids. From germline, CDR1 is MGHRA and CDR2 YSYEKL. The CDR3: CASSHQLGSGYTF. DNA of the CDR3: TGCGCCAGCAGCCACCAACTAGGGTCTGGCTACACCTTC.

The V and J genes are TRBV27 and TRBJ1-6, with 10 nucleotides matching TRBD1. Trimming removed 7 bases from V and 9 bases from J; junction bases left unmatched: 9. This CDR3 has 15 residues. Germline loops: CDR1 MNHEY, CDR2 SMNVEV (reference sequence). CDR3 sequence reads: CASKREDRGSSPLHF. The CDR3 bases are TGTGCCAGCAAAAGGGAGGACAGGGGGAGTTCACCCCTCCACTTT.

The chain joins TRBV18 to TRBJ2-5, with 7 positions matching TRBD1. The CDR3 length is 16 residues. The J segment lost 5 bases and the V segment lost 0 bases, leaving 9 bases of the junction unmatched. In germline, CDR1 is KGHSH, CDR2 LQKENI. The CDR3 nucleotides are TGTGCCAGCTCACCACCGGGGACAGACCTTCTGGAGACCCAGTACTTC. Protein product: CASSPPGTDLLETQYF.

The chain has TRBV20-1 and TRBJ1-1; D is ambiguous. Trimming shortened V by 2 bases and J by 3 bases, and 4 bases separated the two germline ends. The CDR3 sequence is 11 residues long. Germline V gene data show CDR1 as DFQATT and CDR2 as SNEGSKA (reference sequence). CDR3 DNA: TGCAGTGCTAGACTAGACACTGAAGCTTTCTTT. Translating gives CSARLDTEAFF.